One sample yielded the 26 T cell receptor beta chains listed below, sequenced in a study of CD8 T cells in Susac syndrome. RNA amounts of roughly 0.45 to 1 ug underwent reverse transcription with random hexamers. TCRdb reprocessed the immunoSEQ multiplex PCR reads via MiXCR and lists one record per CDR3 protein. Of approximately 140,000 distinct CDR3 sequences in the sample, approximately 95% are singletons; the top ten hold 0.27%. The material sequenced was CD8+ T cells from PBMCs. These receptors were taken from a human donor in good health.

The J gene is TRBJ2-1, the V gene TRBV27; D unresolved. Germline V gene sequence: CDR1 MNHEY, CDR2 SMNVEV (reference sequence). The V gene lost 3 bases and the J gene lost 10 bases, with 4 bases spanning the gap. CDR3 size: 10 residues. The CDR3 sequence: CASSFHEQFF. DNA of the CDR3: TGTGCCAGCAGTTTCCACGAGCAGTTCTTC.

The chain couples TRBV28 to TRBJ1-2, with TRBD1 as a possible D gene (6 bases). Looked up from germline, CDR1 is MDHEN and CDR2 is SYDVKM. V shed 5 bases and J shed 5 bases, with 24 bases lying between them. This CDR3 is 17 amino acids long. The chain's CDR3 is CASSHHRPGQLAYGYTF. In nucleotides, the CDR3 is TGTGCCAGCAGTCACCACCGGCCCGGACAGCTCGCTTATGGCTACACCTTC.

V usage is TRBV27 and J usage is TRBJ2-7; a possible D gene is TRBD2 (5 bases). The germline V gene encodes CDR1 MNHEY and CDR2 SMNVEV (reference sequence). The CDR3 contains 11 residues. Trimming pared 3 bases from V and 8 bases from J, leaving 8 bases between. DNA for the CDR3: TGTGCCAGCAGTTTGGGAGATAAGCAGTACTTC. Translated, it gives CASSLGDKQYF.

This clonotype was seen once. The chain carries TRBV24-1 and TRBJ2-5; D may be TRBD2 (5 bases). The V end was cut by 7 bases, the J end by 0 bases, with 8 bases between. Germline V gene sequence: CDR1 KGHDR, CDR2 SFDVKD. CDR3 length equals 13 residues. The CDR3 sequence: CATRSRDQETQYF. The CDR3 nucleotides are TGTGCCACCAGATCGCGGGACCAAGAGACCCAGTACTTC.

The chain combines TRBV29-1 with TRBJ2-5; D is uncertain. V was trimmed by 6 bases and J by 5 bases, leaving 13 bases between them. This CDR3 spans 12 amino acids. Germline assignment: CDR1 SQVTM and CDR2 ANQGSEA. The CDR3 region is CSVDITGETQYF. In DNA form, the CDR3 reads TGCAGCGTGGATATTACCGGGGAGACCCAGTACTTC.

The rearrangement joins TRBV13 to TRBJ2-1, with TRBD2 identical over 9 bases. The CDR3 loop spans 15 amino acids. V shed 5 bases, J shed 1 base, and the junction held 3 bases outside the gene matches. Germline V gene data show CDR1 as PRHDT and CDR2 as FYEKMQ (reference sequence). CDR3 residues: CASSSTSGSYNEQFF. The DNA for the CDR3 is TGTGCCAGCAGCAGTACTAGCGGGTCCTACAATGAGCAGTTCTTC.

V is TRBV27 and J is TRBJ2-3; D gene uncertain. The CDR3 has 14 residues. CDR1 and CDR2 from the germline V gene are MNHEY and SMNVEV (reference sequence). Trimming left V 3 bases short and J 0 bases short, with 7 bases between. Here the CDR3 DNA reads TGTGCCAGCAGTTTTGCCTTTAGCACAGATACGCAGTATTTT. As protein: CASSFAFSTDTQYF.

The chain joins TRBV13 to TRBJ2-1; D not resolved. With 1 base removed from V and 8 bases from J, the gap between germline ends came to 15 bases. The CDR3 covers 15 residues. From germline, CDR1 is PRHDT and CDR2 FYEKMQ (reference sequence). Here the CDR3 DNA reads TGTGCCAGCAGCTTAGCAAGGCTTGTTGCGGATGAGCAGTTCTTC. The encoded protein is CASSLARLVADEQFF.

CDR3 amino acids: CASSLGRPGNNEQFF. CDR3 in DNA: TGTGCCAGCAGCTTAGGCCGTCCGGGAAACAATGAGCAGTTCTTC. The chain joins TRBV13 to TRBJ2-1, with a possible D match to TRBD2 (5 bases). The CDR3 runs 15 residues. V lost 0 bases to trimming and J lost 5 bases, with 11 bases between them. Germline V CDR1 and CDR2: PRHDT, FYEKMQ (reference sequence).

The rearrangement joins TRBV4-3 to TRBJ2-4, with 12 bases lining up with TRBD2. Germline V gene data show CDR1 as LGHNA and CDR2 as YSLEER. The CDR3 extends over 20 amino acids. V lost 1 base, J lost 4 bases, and 14 bases stayed unmatched. CDR3 in amino acids: CASSQGLAGAQYSLKNIQYF. DNA for the CDR3: TGCGCCAGCAGCCAAGGACTAGCGGGAGCCCAGTACTCCCTTAAAAACATTCAGTACTTC.

This chain joins TRBV20-1 and TRBJ2-7, with 7 positions matching TRBD2. Per germline, CDR1 DFQATT and CDR2 SNEGSKA (reference sequence). This CDR3 contains 16 residues. The junction had 17 bases not matched to a gene; V was cut back by 7 bases and J by 2 bases. The CDR3 DNA follows: TGCAGTGTCCCACAATGGGCTAGCGGAGATCCCTACGAGCAGTACTTC. It is translated as CSVPQWASGDPYEQYF.

The rearrangement joins TRBV20-1 to TRBJ2-7, with a weak D call TRBD2 (6 bases). Trimming removed 6 bases at V and 4 bases at J, with 22 bases between. The CDR3 is 15 residues long. Per the germline V gene, CDR1 is DFQATT and CDR2 is SNEGSKA (reference sequence). The CDR3 here is CSAPTRAGTQYEQYF. Here the CDR3 DNA reads TGCAGTGCCCCCACCAGGGCAGGGACTCAGTACGAGCAGTACTTC.

This chain connects TRBV20-1 to TRBJ2-1; the D gene is possibly TRBD1 (6 bases). CDR3 length equals 12 residues. The germline V gene has CDR1 DFQATT and CDR2 SNEGSKA (reference sequence). Trimming took 3 bases from V and 6 from J, leaving 9 bases between them. The CDR3, as DNA: TGCAGTGCTAGGGGACAAATCAATGAGCAGTTCTTC. It specifies CSARGQINEQFF.

CDR3 loop: CSARDTRASDEQYF. The DNA for the CDR3 is TGCAGTGCTAGAGATACGAGGGCCTCGGACGAGCAGTACTTC. The chain joins TRBV20-1 to TRBJ2-7; weak D call: TRBD2 (5 bases). Trimming removed 0 bases from V and 5 bases from J, with 14 bases in between. Germline V lookup: CDR1 DFQATT, CDR2 SNEGSKA (reference sequence). The CDR3 spans 14 residues.

The chain recombines TRBV20-1 with TRBJ2-7; no firm D call. In germline, CDR1 is DFQATT, CDR2 SNEGSKA (reference sequence). The V end lost 0 bases, the J end lost 0 bases, and 12 bases lay between the germline ends. The CDR3 has 15 residues. CDR3 nucleotide sequence: TGCAGTGCTAGAGATCTAGGGCATAGCTCCTACGAGCAGTACTTC. Translated, it gives CSARDLGHSSYEQYF.

The V gene is TRBV4-2, the J gene TRBJ2-7, with 7 bases that match TRBD1. The V and J ends lost 3 bases and 1 base, in that order; junction bases with no gene match: 3. From germline, CDR1 is LGHNA and CDR2 YNFKEQ. CDR3 size: 14 residues. This CDR3 reads CASSHYRGSYEQYF. The DNA of the CDR3 is TGTGCCAGCAGCCACTACAGGGGATCCTACGAGCAGTACTTC.

The chain joins TRBV30 to TRBJ1-5; the D gene is possibly TRBD1 (6 bases). The CDR3 is made up of 18 amino acids. V lost 0 bases and J lost 9, with 27 bases in between. Germline V gene sequence: CDR1 GTSNPN, CDR2 SVGIG (reference sequence). The CDR3 coding sequence is TGTGCCTGGAGTGTCGCGCTACCGGGACAACCCTTTGGGTGGCCCCAGCATTTT. Translation gives CAWSVALPGQPFGWPQHF.

This chain connects TRBV7-9 to TRBJ2-7; TRBD1 matches at 7 bases. Unmatched junction bases numbered 6, after V lost 5 bases and J lost 2 bases. Germline CDR1 is SEHNR and CDR2 is FQNEAQ (reference sequence). There are 14 residues in the CDR3. The CDR3 sequence is CASSRPDRTYEQYF. CDR3 bases: TGTGCCAGCAGCCGACCGGACAGGACCTACGAGCAGTACTTC.

The chain links TRBV20-1 to TRBJ2-7, with 10 bases identical to TRBD1. CDR3 size: 17 residues. The germline gives CDR1 DFQATT, CDR2 SNEGSKA (reference sequence). V lost 1 base to trimming and J lost 2 bases; unmatched junction nucleotides: 11. The DNA of the CDR3 is TGCAGTGCTAGAGGGGGGACAGGGGTTGAAGTAGCCTACGAGCAGTACTTC. This encodes CSARGGTGVEVAYEQYF.

J is TRBJ2-7 and V is TRBV15; D is undetermined. There are 14 residues in the CDR3. V was pared by 1 base and J by 6 bases, with 13 bases between. Germline values: CDR1 LNHNV, CDR2 YYDKDF (reference sequence). CDR3 DNA sequence: TGTGCCACCAGCAGAGCGAGAAGCTCGGTCGAGCAGTACTTC. Translated: CATSRARSSVEQYF.

The CDR3 nucleotides read TGTGCCAGCAGCCACACCGGGACACTTCATCGGGATGAGCAGTTCTTC. It is translated as CASSHTGTLHRDEQFF. The V and J genes are TRBV14 and TRBJ2-1; weak D call: TRBD1 (6 bases). Looked up from germline, CDR1 is SGHDN and CDR2 is FVKESK. With 3 bases removed from V and 8 bases from J, the gap between germline ends came to 20 bases. There are 16 residues in the CDR3.

The chain uses TRBV28 and TRBJ1-2; D gene unclear. The CDR3 runs to 11 residues. From germline, CDR1 is MDHEN and CDR2 SYDVKM. V lost 2 bases and J lost 8, with 6 bases in between. CDR3 sequence reads: CASSLGPGYTF. In DNA, the CDR3 is TGTGCCAGCAGTTTAGGTCCAGGCTACACCTTC.

J is TRBJ2-2 and V is TRBV30, with D perhaps matching TRBD1 or TRBD2 (5 bases each). Trimming took off 5 bases at V and 3 bases at J, with 10 bases between the two ends. Germline-derived CDR1 and CDR2 are GTSNPN and SVGIG (reference sequence). The CDR3 covers 13 residues. This CDR3 reads CAWEVGDTGELFF. CDR3 bases: TGTGCCTGGGAGGTGGGGGACACCGGGGAGCTGTTTTTT.

The chain carries TRBV27 and TRBJ1-5, with a tentative D call TRBD1 (5 bases). Trimming took 6 bases from V and 0 from J, leaving 9 bases between them. The CDR3 contains 14 residues. Germline V gene sequence: CDR1 MNHEY, CDR2 SMNVEV (reference sequence). The CDR3 spells CASRLRGSNQPQHF. CDR3 nucleotides: TGTGCCAGCAGGCTAAGGGGTAGCAATCAGCCCCAGCATTTT.

The V call is TRBV7-6, the J call TRBJ1-5; D is unresolved. Trimming removed 5 bases from V and 9 bases from J, with 14 bases in between. The CDR3 covers 13 residues. Germline-derived CDR1 and CDR2 are SGHVS and FNYEAQ. The CDR3 protein is CASSPETGGPQHF. Written as DNA, the CDR3 is TGTGCCAGCAGCCCAGAAACGGGCGGGCCCCAGCATTTT.

V gene TRBV7-6 combines with J gene TRBJ2-7; D ambiguous. In germline, CDR1 is SGHVS, CDR2 FNYEAQ. Trimming took off 0 bases at V and 0 bases at J, with 6 bases between the two ends. This CDR3 comprises 14 residues. The CDR3 spells CASSLAKYSYEQYF. The CDR3 DNA reads TGTGCCAGCAGCTTAGCCAAGTACTCCTACGAGCAGTACTTC.